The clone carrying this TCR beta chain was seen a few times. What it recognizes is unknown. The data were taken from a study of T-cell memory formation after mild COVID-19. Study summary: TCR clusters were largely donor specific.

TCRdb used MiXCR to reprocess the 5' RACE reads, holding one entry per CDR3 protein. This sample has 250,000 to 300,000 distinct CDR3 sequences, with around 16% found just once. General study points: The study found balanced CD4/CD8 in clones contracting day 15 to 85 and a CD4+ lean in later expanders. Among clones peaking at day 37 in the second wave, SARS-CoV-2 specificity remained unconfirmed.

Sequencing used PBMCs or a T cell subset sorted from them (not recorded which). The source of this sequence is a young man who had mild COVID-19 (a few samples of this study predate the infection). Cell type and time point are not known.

In DNA, the CDR3 is TGCGCCAGCAGCCCGGGACGGATTACCGGGGAGCTGTTTTTT. It specifies CASSPGRITGELFF. The chain combines TRBV5-1 with TRBJ2-2; D could derive from TRBD1 or TRBD2 (5 bases each). The CDR3 is 14 amino acids. Germline loops: CDR1 SGHRS, CDR2 YFSETQ. Between the trimmed V and J ends, which lost 4 bases and 5 bases, there was a span of 12 bases.